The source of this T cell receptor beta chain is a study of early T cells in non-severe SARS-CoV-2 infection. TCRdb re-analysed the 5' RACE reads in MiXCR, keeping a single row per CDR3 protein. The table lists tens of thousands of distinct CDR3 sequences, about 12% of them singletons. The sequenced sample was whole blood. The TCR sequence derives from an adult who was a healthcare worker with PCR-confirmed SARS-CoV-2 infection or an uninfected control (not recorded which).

This CDR3 is CASSYRQGNTEAFF. Written as DNA, the CDR3 is TGTGCCAGCAGCTACCGGCAGGGTAACACTGAAGCTTTCTTT. V usage is TRBV7-2 and J usage is TRBJ1-1, with TRBD1 as a possible D gene (5 bases). This CDR3 comprises 14 residues. CDR1 and CDR2 (germline): SGHTA, FQGNSA. Trimming pared 4 bases from V and 2 bases from J, leaving 11 bases between.